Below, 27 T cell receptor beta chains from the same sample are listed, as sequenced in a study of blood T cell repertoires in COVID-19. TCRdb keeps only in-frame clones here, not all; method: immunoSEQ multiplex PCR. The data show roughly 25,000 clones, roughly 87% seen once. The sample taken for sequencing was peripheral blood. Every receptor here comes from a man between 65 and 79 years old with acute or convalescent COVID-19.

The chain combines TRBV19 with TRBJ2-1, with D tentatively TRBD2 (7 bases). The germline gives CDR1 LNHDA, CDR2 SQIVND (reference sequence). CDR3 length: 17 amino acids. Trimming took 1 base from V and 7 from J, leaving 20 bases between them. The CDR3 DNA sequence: TGTGCCAGTAGTATAGGGTCAGGAGTGGGGAGGGGGAATGAGCAGTTCTTC. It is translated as CASSIGSGVGRGNEQFF.

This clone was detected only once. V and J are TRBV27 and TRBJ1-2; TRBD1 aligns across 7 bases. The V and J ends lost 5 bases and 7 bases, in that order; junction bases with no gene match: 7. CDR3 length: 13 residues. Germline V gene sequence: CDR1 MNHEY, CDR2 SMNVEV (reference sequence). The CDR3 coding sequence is TGTGCCAGCAGTGGGGACAGAGGGCGTGGCTACACCTTC. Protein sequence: CASSGDRGRGYTF.

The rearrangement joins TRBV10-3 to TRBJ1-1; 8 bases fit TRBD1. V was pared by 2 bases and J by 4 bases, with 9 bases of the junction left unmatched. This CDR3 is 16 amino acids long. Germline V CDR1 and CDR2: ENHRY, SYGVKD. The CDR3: CAISELHFTGGTEAFF. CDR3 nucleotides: TGTGCCATCAGTGAGCTTCATTTTACAGGGGGCACTGAAGCTTTCTTT.

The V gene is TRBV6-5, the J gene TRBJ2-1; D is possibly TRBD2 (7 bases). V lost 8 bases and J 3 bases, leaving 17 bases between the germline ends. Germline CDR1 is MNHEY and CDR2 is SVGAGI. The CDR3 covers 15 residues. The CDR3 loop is CASADGRGGYNEQFF. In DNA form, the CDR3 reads TGTGCCAGCGCCGATGGGAGGGGGGGCTACAATGAGCAGTTCTTC.

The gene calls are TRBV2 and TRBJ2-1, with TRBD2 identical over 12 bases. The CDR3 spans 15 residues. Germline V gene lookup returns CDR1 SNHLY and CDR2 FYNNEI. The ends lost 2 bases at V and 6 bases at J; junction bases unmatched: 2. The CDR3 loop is CASSEMGLAGNEQFF. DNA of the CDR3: TGTGCCAGCAGTGAAATGGGACTAGCGGGCAATGAGCAGTTCTTC. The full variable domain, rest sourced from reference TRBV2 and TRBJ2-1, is EPEVTQTPSHQVTQMGQEVILRCVPISNHLYFYWYRQILGQKVEFLVSFYNNEISEKSEIFDDQFSVERPDGSNFTLKIRSTKLEDSAMYFCASSEMGLAGNEQFFGPGTRLTVL.

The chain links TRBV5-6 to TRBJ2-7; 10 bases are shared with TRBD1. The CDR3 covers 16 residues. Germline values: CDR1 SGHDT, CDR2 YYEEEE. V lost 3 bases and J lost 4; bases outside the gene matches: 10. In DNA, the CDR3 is TGTGCCAGCAGCTCCTACGCCCGGACAGGGGGATACGAGCAGTACTTC. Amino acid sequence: CASSSYARTGGYEQYF.

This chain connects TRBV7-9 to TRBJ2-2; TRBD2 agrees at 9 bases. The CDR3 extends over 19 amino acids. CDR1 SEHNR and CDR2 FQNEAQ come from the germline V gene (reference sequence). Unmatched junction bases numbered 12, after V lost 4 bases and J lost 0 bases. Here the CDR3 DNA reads TGTGCCAGCAGCTCAAAGGTCAGGCTAGCGGGGACGAACACCGGGGAGCTGTTTTTT. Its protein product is CASSSKVRLAGTNTGELFF.

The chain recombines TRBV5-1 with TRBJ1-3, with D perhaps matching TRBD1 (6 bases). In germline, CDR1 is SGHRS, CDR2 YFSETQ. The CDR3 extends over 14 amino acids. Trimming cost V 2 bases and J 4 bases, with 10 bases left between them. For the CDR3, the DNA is TGCGCCAGCAGCTTCGGTACAGGGGGAAACACCATATATTTT. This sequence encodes CASSFGTGGNTIYF. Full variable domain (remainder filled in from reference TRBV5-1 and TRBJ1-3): KAGVTQTPRYLIKTRGQQVTLSCSPISGHRSVSWYQQTPGQGLQFLFEYFSETQRNKGNFPGRFSGRQFSNSRSEMNVSTLELGDSALYLCASSFGTGGNTIYFGEGSWLTVV.

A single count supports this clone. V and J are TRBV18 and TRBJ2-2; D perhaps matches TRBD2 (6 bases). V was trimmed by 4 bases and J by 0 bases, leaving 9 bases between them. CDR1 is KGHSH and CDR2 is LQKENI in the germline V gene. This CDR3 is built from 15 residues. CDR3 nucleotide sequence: TGTGCCAGCTCACTGGAGGGTTCGAACACCGGGGAGCTGTTTTTT. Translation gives CASSLEGSNTGELFF.

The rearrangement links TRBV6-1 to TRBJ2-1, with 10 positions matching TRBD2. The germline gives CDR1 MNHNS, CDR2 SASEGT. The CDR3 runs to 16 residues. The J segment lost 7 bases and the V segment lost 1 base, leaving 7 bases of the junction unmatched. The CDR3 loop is CASSEGAGGPSNEQFF. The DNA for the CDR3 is TGTGCCAGCAGTGAAGGAGCGGGAGGGCCCTCTAATGAGCAGTTCTTC.

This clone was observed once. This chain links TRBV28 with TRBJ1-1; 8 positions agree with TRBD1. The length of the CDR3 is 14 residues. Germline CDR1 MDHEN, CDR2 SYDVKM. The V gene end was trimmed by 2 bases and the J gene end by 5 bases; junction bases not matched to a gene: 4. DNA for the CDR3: TGTGCCAGCAGTTTACCAGGGGGCGCGACTGAAGCTTTCTTT. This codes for CASSLPGGATEAFF. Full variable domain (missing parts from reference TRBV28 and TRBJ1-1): DVKVTQSSRYLVKRTGEKVFLECVQDMDHENMFWYRQDPGLGLRLIYFSYDVKMKEKGDIPEGYSVSREKKERFSLILESASTNQTSMYLCASSLPGGATEAFFGQGTRLTVV.

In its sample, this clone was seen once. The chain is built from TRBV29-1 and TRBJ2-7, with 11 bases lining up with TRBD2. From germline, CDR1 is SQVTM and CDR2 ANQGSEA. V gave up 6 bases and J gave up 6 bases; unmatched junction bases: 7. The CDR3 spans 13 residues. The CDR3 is CSVETSGRGEQYF. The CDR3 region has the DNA TGCAGCGTGGAAACTAGCGGGAGAGGCGAGCAGTACTTC.

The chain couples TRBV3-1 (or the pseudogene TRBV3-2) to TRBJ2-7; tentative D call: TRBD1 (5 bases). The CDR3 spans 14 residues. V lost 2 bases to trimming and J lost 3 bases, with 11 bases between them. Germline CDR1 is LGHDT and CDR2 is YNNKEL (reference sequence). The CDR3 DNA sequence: TGTGCCAGCAGCCAATCGGACACAAACTACGAGCAGTACTTC. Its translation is CASSQSDTNYEQYF.

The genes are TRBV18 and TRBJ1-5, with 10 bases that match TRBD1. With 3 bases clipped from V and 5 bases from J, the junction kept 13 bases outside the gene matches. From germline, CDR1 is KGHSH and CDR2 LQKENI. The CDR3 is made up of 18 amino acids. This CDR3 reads CASSPGQTGGLWDQPQHF. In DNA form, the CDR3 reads TGTGCCAGCTCACCTGGCCAGACAGGGGGCTTGTGGGATCAGCCCCAGCATTTT.

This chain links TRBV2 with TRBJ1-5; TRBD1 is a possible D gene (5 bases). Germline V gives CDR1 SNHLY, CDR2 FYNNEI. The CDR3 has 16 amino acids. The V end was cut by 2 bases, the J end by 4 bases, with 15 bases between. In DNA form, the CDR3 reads TGTGCCAGCAGTGAATCCGGGGGAAGGATTAATCAGCCCCAGCATTTT. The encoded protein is CASSESGGRINQPQHF.

Here the CDR3 reads CASSQVEADTQYF. CDR3 coding DNA: TGTGCCAGCAGCCAAGTCGAGGCGGATACGCAGTATTTT. The V call is TRBV3-1 (or the pseudogene TRBV3-2), the J call TRBJ2-3; D is uncertain. V dropped 1 base and J dropped 6 bases, with 8 bases sitting between them. The germline CDR1 and CDR2 sequences are LGHDT and YNNKEL (reference sequence). This CDR3 is 13 amino acids long.

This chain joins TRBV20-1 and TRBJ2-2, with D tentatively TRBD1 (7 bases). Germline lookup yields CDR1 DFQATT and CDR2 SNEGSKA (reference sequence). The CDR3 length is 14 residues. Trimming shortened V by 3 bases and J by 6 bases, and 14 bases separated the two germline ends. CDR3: CSASRRGRAGELFF. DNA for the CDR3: TGCAGTGCTAGTAGGAGGGGGCGGGCCGGGGAGCTGTTTTTT.

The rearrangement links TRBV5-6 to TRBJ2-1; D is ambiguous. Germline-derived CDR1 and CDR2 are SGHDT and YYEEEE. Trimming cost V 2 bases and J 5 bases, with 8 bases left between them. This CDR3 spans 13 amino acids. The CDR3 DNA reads TGTGCCAGCAGCTTCCAGGCAGACAATGAGCAGTTCTTC. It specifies CASSFQADNEQFF.

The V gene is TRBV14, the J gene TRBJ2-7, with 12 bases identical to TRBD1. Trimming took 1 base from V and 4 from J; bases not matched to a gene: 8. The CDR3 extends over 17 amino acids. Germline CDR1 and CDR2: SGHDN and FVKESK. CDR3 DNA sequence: TGTGCCAGCAGCCAAGCCCCGGGACAGGGGGCTCTATACGAGCAGTACTTC. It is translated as CASSQAPGQGALYEQYF.

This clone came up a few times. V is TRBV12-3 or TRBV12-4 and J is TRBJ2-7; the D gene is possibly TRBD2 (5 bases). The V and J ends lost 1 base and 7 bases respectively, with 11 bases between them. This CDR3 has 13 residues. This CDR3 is CASSLEKRGEQYF. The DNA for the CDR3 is TGTGCCAGCAGTTTAGAGAAAAGAGGGGAGCAGTACTTC.

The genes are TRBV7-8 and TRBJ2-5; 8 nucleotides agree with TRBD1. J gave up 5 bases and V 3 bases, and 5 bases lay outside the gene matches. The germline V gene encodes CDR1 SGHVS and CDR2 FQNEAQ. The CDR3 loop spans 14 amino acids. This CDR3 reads CASSFRGRRETQYF. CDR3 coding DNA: TGTGCCAGCAGCTTCAGGGGGCGGAGGGAGACCCAGTACTTC.

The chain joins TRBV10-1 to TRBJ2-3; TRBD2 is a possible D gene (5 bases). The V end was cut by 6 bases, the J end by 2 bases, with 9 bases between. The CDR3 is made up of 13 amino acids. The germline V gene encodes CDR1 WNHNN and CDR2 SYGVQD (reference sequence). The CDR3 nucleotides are TGCGCCAGCAGCGGGGTCTACACAGATACGCAGTATTTT. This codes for CASSGVYTDTQYF.

The CDR3 here is CASSPGQRYGYTF. The CDR3 region has the DNA TGTGCCAGCAGCCCGGGACAAAGATATGGCTACACCTTC. J is TRBJ1-2 and V is TRBV6-5; D is perhaps TRBD1 (6 bases). The CDR3 runs 13 residues. With 6 bases removed from V and 5 bases from J, the gap between germline ends came to 13 bases. Per germline, CDR1 MNHEY and CDR2 SVGAGI.

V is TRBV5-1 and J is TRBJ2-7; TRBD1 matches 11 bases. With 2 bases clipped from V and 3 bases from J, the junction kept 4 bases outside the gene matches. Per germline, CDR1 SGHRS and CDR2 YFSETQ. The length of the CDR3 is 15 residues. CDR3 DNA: TGCGCCAGCAGCTTCCGGACAGGGGGCTTCTACGAGCAGTACTTC. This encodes CASSFRTGGFYEQYF.

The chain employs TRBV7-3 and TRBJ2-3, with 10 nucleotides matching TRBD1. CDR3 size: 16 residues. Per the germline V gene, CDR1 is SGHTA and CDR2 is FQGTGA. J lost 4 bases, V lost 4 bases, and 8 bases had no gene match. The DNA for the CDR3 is TGTGCCAGCAGCTCGACCCCGGGACAGGGGCCAGATACGCAGTATTTT. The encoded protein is CASSSTPGQGPDTQYF.

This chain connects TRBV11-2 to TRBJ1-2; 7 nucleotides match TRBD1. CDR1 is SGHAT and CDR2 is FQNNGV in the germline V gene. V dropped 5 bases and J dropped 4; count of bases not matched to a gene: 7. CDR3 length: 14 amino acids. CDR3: CASSPGQASYGYTF. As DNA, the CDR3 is TGTGCCAGCAGCCCCGGACAGGCCTCCTATGGCTACACCTTC.

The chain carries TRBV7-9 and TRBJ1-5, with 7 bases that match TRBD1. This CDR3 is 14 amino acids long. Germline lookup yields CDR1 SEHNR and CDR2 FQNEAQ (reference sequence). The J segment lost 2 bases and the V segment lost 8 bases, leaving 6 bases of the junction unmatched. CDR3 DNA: TGTGCCAGCGGGTCAGGGGGAGGCAATCAGCCCCAGCATTTT. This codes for CASGSGGGNQPQHF.